The 13 T cell receptor beta chains listed next were all sequenced from one sample in a study of radiotherapy plus CTLA-4 blockade in lung cancer. Here immunoSEQ multiplex PCR was the method, and the copy in TCRdb shows in-frame clones only, minus some. The sample includes 81,000 or so clones, approximately 80% of them seen just once. The source material was peripheral blood, sampled from a patient treated with radiotherapy plus ipilimumab. The origin of the receptors is a human donor with non-small cell lung cancer that progressed on radiotherapy plus ipilimumab.

This clone has just a few counts. The rearrangement uses TRBV13 and TRBJ2-3; 8 nucleotides agree with TRBD2. Germline CDR1 PRHDT, CDR2 FYEKMQ (reference sequence). With V trimmed by 0 bases and J by 7 bases, 9 bases remained unmatched. The CDR3 contains 16 residues. DNA of the CDR3: TGTGCCAGCAGCTTAGGCCGGGCGGGAGGCTTGTATACGCAGTATTTT. Protein sequence: CASSLGRAGGLYTQYF.

J is TRBJ1-1 and V is TRBV6-5; no clear D. The CDR3 covers 15 residues. V was pared by 6 bases and J by 7 bases, with 21 bases between. The germline gives CDR1 MNHEY, CDR2 SVGAGI. As DNA, the CDR3 is TGTGCCAGCAGCACGGGCCTCGTGAGCTTAAATGAAGCTTTCTTT. This gives the protein CASSTGLVSLNEAFF.

V usage is TRBV5-1 and J usage is TRBJ1-3; D ambiguous. This CDR3 is 15 amino acids long. Trimming stripped 3 bases from V and 0 bases from J, with 10 bases between. Germline-derived CDR1 and CDR2 are SGHRS and YFSETQ. The chain's CDR3 is CASSSGWSSGNTIYF. The CDR3 DNA is TGCGCCAGCAGCTCCGGGTGGAGCTCTGGAAACACCATATATTTT.

In its sample, this clone was seen once. This chain connects TRBV25-1 to TRBJ1-1; TRBD1 agrees at 8 bases. The CDR3 loop spans 15 amino acids. Trimming at V came to 7 bases and at J to 6 bases, leaving 13 bases not matched to a gene. Germline-derived CDR1 and CDR2 are MGHDK and SYGVNS. CDR3 sequence reads: CASTGQGRAAAEAFF. DNA of the CDR3: TGTGCCAGCACAGGACAGGGAAGAGCTGCCGCTGAAGCTTTCTTT. Full variable domain (remainder filled in from reference TRBV25-1 and TRBJ1-1): EADIYQTPRYLVIGTGKKITLECSQTMGHDKMYWYQQDPGMELHLIHYSYGVNSTEKGDLSSESTVSRIRTEHFPLTLESARPSHTSQYLCASTGQGRAAAEAFFGQGTRLTVV.

This clone has just one count. The genes are TRBV11-3 and TRBJ2-1, with D uncertain. Deletions cut 1 base from V and 0 bases from J, with 7 bases between. CDR3 length equals 15 residues. Germline-derived CDR1 and CDR2 are SGHNT and YENEEA. The CDR3 DNA follows: TGTGCCAGCAGCTTAGGTGACCCCTCCTACAATGAGCAGTTCTTC. Translated, it gives CASSLGDPSYNEQFF.

The chain couples TRBV6-1 to TRBJ2-1; D assignment may be TRBD1 or TRBD2 (7 bases each). V was clipped by 1 base and J by 8 bases, with 15 bases between them. The CDR3 runs 15 residues. Germline V gives CDR1 MNHNS, CDR2 SASEGT. The CDR3 DNA follows: TGTGCCAGCAGTGAAGGGTCGGGAGGACAGGATGAGCAGTTCTTC. Amino acid sequence: CASSEGSGGQDEQFF.

The rearrangement uses TRBV6-5 and TRBJ2-3; D might be TRBD1 (6 bases). Germline lookup yields CDR1 MNHEY and CDR2 SVGAGI. This CDR3 has 14 residues. Between the trimmed V and J ends, which lost 5 bases and 2 bases, there was a span of 11 bases. The CDR3 loop reads CASSQGLFTDTQYF. The CDR3, as DNA: TGTGCCAGCAGTCAGGGGCTATTCACAGATACGCAGTATTTT.

The chain combines TRBV5-1 with TRBJ2-3, with D maybe TRBD2 (5 bases). The V end was cut by 5 bases, the J end by 3 bases, with 16 bases between. CDR1 SGHRS and CDR2 YFSETQ come from the germline V gene. CDR3 size: 15 residues. CDR3 sequence (DNA): TGCGCCAGCAGAGTGACTACCCTAAGAACAGATACGCAGTATTTT. This encodes CASRVTTLRTDTQYF.

The rearrangement links TRBV5-1 to TRBJ2-7; the match to TRBD1 covers 9 bases. CDR1 and CDR2 from the germline V gene are SGHRS and YFSETQ. Trimming took 4 bases from V and 2 from J; bases not matched to a gene: 7. The CDR3 has 15 residues. The CDR3 here is CASSTTGTGPYEQYF. The CDR3 region has the DNA TGCGCCAGCAGCACAACCGGGACAGGGCCCTACGAGCAGTACTTC.

The rearrangement links TRBV7-2 to TRBJ2-3; D call uncertain. Germline V gene sequence: CDR1 SGHTA, CDR2 FQGNSA. The CDR3 contains 13 residues. V was clipped by 1 base and J by 2 bases, with 4 bases between them. The CDR3 region has the DNA TGTGCCAGCAGCTTAGACTACACAGATACGCAGTATTTT. Translated, it gives CASSLDYTDTQYF.

This chain's CDR3 is CASSLTHTGDTEAFF. As DNA, the CDR3 is TGCGCCAGCAGCTTGACACATACCGGGGACACTGAAGCTTTCTTT. The chain employs TRBV5-1 and TRBJ1-1; no clear D gene. The CDR3 length is 15 residues. V lost 1 base and J lost 3, with 13 bases in between. CDR1 is SGHRS and CDR2 is YFSETQ in the germline V gene.

This rearrangement joins TRBV19 to TRBJ1-1; perhaps TRBD1 as D (6 bases). CDR3 length: 15 residues. V was clipped by 7 bases and J by 1 base, with 16 bases between them. Germline values: CDR1 LNHDA, CDR2 SQIVND (reference sequence). CDR3: CASKGVQAKNTEAFF. For the CDR3, the DNA is TGTGCCAGTAAGGGGGTCCAGGCAAAGAACACTGAAGCTTTCTTT.

The rearrangement joins TRBV6-5 to TRBJ1-5; TRBD1 might be the D (5 bases). Germline loops: CDR1 MNHEY, CDR2 SVGAGI. Trimming stripped 5 bases from V and 3 bases from J, with 11 bases between. The CDR3 extends over 14 amino acids. The CDR3 bases are TGTGCCAGCAGTCAGGCAGGGAACAATCAGCCCCAGCATTTT. Translated, it gives CASSQAGNNQPQHF.